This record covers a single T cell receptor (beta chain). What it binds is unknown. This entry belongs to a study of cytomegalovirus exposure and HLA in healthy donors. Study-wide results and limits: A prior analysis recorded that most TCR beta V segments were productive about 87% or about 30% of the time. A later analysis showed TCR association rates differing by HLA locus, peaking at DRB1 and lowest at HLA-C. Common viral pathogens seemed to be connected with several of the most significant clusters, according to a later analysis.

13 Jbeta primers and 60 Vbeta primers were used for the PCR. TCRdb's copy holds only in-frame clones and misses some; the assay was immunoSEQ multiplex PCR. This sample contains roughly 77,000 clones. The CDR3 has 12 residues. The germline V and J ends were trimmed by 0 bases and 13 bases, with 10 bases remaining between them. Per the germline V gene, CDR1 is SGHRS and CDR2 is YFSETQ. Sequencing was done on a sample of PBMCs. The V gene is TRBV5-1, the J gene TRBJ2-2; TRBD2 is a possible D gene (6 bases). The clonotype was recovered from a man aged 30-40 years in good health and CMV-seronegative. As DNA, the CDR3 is TGCGCCAGCAGCTTGGCGGGGGAGGTGCTGTTTTTT. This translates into CASSLAGEVLFF.